These T cell receptor beta chains were read from a single sample in a study of T cell responses to AZD1222 COVID-19 vaccine. The repertoire was sequenced with immunoSEQ multiplex PCR; TCRdb's copy has only in-frame clones and lacks some. Here the sample spans fewer than 150,000 clones, over 85% being singletons. Sequencing used peripheral blood, obtained on day 0 of AZD1222 vaccination. Receptors originate from an adult in good health. Both conserved end residues are trimmed from each CDR3.

J gene: TRBJ1-4
V gene: TRBV11-2
CDR3 length: 9
CDR3 protein: ASSSQGVMF

J gene: TRBJ1-1
V gene: TRBV5-1
CDR3 length: 11
CDR3 protein: ASSKNRGQGAF

J gene: TRBJ2-2
V gene: TRBV10-3
CDR3 length: 14
CDR3 protein: AISESWDRDTGELF

J gene: TRBJ1-4
V gene: TRBV7-9
CDR3 length: 11
CDR3 protein: ASSLGGVEKLF

J gene: TRBJ2-2
V gene: TRBV4-1
CDR3 length: 11
CDR3 protein: ASSQGGTGELF

J gene: TRBJ2-7
V gene: TRBV7-8
CDR3 length: 13
CDR3 protein: ASSPDLTSSYEQY

J gene: TRBJ2-6
V gene: TRBV19
CDR3 length: 15
CDR3 protein: ASSSTPLNSGANVLT

J gene: TRBJ2-3
V gene: TRBV27
CDR3 length: 12
CDR3 protein: ASSLMGGTDTQY

J gene: TRBJ1-1
V gene: TRBV10-1
CDR3 length: 15
CDR3 protein: ASSDPTTESVNTEAF

J gene: TRBJ1-2
V gene: TRBV19
CDR3 length: 13
CDR3 protein: ASTQEGTGNYGYT

J gene: TRBJ2-1
V gene: TRBV10-3
CDR3 length: 13
CDR3 protein: AIRGELTSLNEQF

J gene: TRBJ1-2
V gene: TRBV7-5
CDR3 length: 14
CDR3 protein: ARSYRTPGRIGSYT

J gene: TRBJ1-6
V gene: TRBV6-5
CDR3 length: 12
CDR3 protein: ASSYGLYNSPLH

J gene: TRBJ2-1
V gene: TRBV15
CDR3 length: 15
CDR3 protein: ATSRADSSGSYNEQF

J gene: TRBJ1-1
V gene: TRBV5-1
CDR3 length: 13
CDR3 protein: ASSLDGGVGSEAF

J gene: TRBJ2-1
V gene: TRBV19
CDR3 length: 11
CDR3 protein: ASSIYREGEQF

J gene: TRBJ2-5
V gene: TRBV5-1
CDR3 length: 13
CDR3 protein: ASRSQGAPQETQY

J gene: TRBJ2-2
V gene: TRBV9
CDR3 length: 12
CDR3 protein: ASSVATVGGELF

J gene: TRBJ1-1
V gene: TRBV18
CDR3 length: 9
CDR3 protein: ASSPDTEAF

J gene: TRBJ2-1
V gene: TRBV10-2
CDR3 length: 15
CDR3 protein: ASSEGLAGGPWNEQF

J gene: TRBJ1-6
V gene: TRBV9
CDR3 length: 14
CDR3 protein: ASSAGAFSYNSPLH

J gene: TRBJ1-5
V gene: TRBV5-8
CDR3 length: 11
CDR3 protein: ASSLQRREPQH

J gene: TRBJ2-1
V gene: TRBV2
CDR3 length: 10
CDR3 protein: ASSQTLNEQF

J gene: TRBJ1-4
V gene: TRBV9
CDR3 length: 13
CDR3 protein: ASSPFGGGNEKLF

J gene: TRBJ2-5
V gene: TRBV18
CDR3 length: 11
CDR3 protein: ASSLTVMETQY

J gene: TRBJ1-1
V gene: TRBV5-1
CDR3 length: 14
CDR3 protein: ASSLAAGHMNTEAF

J gene: TRBJ1-5
V gene: TRBV2
CDR3 length: 11
CDR3 protein: ASSSEGDQPQH

J gene: TRBJ2-1
V gene: TRBV2
CDR3 length: 13
CDR3 protein: ASSAERGGRNEQF

J gene: TRBJ2-7
V gene: TRBV3-1/TRBV3-2
CDR3 length: 12
CDR3 protein: ASSQGTGGYEQY

J gene: TRBJ1-1
V gene: TRBV5-4
CDR3 length: 13
CDR3 protein: ASSLGGNANTEAF

J gene: TRBJ2-7
V gene: TRBV6-6
CDR3 length: 12
CDR3 protein: ASKRTGGTYEQY

J gene: TRBJ2-7
V gene: TRBV7-2
CDR3 length: 11
CDR3 protein: ASSSGVLRAPY

J gene: TRBJ2-7
V gene: TRBV11-2
CDR3 length: 12
CDR3 protein: ASSLAGKSYEQY

J gene: TRBJ1-2
V gene: TRBV12-3/TRBV12-4
CDR3 length: 11
CDR3 protein: ASSPEAMRGYT

J gene: TRBJ2-1
V gene: TRBV5-1
CDR3 length: 13
CDR3 protein: ASSLAGTPRNEQF

J gene: TRBJ1-1
V gene: TRBV1
CDR3 length: 17
CDR3 protein: TSSQDPGQGKIFLTEAF

J gene: TRBJ1-3
V gene: TRBV4-1
CDR3 length: 15
CDR3 protein: ASSQGGVYFPGNTIY

J gene: TRBJ1-3
V gene: TRBV9
CDR3 length: 9
CDR3 protein: ASSVGGTLY

J gene: TRBJ2-1
V gene: TRBV5-1
CDR3 length: 13
CDR3 protein: ASSLAGSSNNEQF

J gene: TRBJ2-2
V gene: TRBV5-4
CDR3 length: 13
CDR3 protein: ASSPGQGLGRELF

J gene: TRBJ1-2
V gene: TRBV15
CDR3 length: 12
CDR3 protein: ATSTDTANYGYT

J gene: TRBJ1-1
V gene: TRBV7-3
CDR3 length: 13
CDR3 protein: ASSSQTGGVTEAF

J gene: TRBJ1-1
V gene: TRBV6-5
CDR3 length: 11
CDR3 protein: ASSQGMNTEAF

J gene: TRBJ1-1
V gene: TRBV10-2
CDR3 length: 10
CDR3 protein: ASRADRAGAF

J gene: TRBJ1-5
V gene: TRBV27
CDR3 length: 11
CDR3 protein: ASSRAVDQPQH

J gene: TRBJ1-2
V gene: TRBV5-1
CDR3 length: 13
CDR3 protein: ASSLGDRDNYGYT

J gene: TRBJ1-1
V gene: TRBV7-9
CDR3 length: 12
CDR3 protein: ASSLSIGNTEAF

J gene: TRBJ1-1
V gene: TRBV4-2
CDR3 length: 12
CDR3 protein: ASSRLDTTLEAF

J gene: TRBJ1-6
V gene: TRBV18
CDR3 length: 12
CDR3 protein: ASSPEVHNSPLH

J gene: TRBJ1-2
V gene: TRBV14
CDR3 length: 14
CDR3 protein: ASSQRPGQGSYGYT

J gene: TRBJ2-7
V gene: TRBV15
CDR3 length: 13
CDR3 protein: ATSRELGASYEQY

J gene: TRBJ1-3
V gene: TRBV4-1
CDR3 length: 15
CDR3 protein: ASSPDRSGTSGNTIY

J gene: TRBJ1-2
V gene: TRBV3-1/TRBV3-2
CDR3 length: 11
CDR3 protein: ASSQGSAYGYT

J gene: TRBJ1-1
V gene: TRBV6-5
CDR3 length: 11
CDR3 protein: ASRPGRLTEAF

J gene: TRBJ2-1
V gene: TRBV12-3/TRBV12-4
CDR3 length: 10
CDR3 protein: ASSQGNNEQF